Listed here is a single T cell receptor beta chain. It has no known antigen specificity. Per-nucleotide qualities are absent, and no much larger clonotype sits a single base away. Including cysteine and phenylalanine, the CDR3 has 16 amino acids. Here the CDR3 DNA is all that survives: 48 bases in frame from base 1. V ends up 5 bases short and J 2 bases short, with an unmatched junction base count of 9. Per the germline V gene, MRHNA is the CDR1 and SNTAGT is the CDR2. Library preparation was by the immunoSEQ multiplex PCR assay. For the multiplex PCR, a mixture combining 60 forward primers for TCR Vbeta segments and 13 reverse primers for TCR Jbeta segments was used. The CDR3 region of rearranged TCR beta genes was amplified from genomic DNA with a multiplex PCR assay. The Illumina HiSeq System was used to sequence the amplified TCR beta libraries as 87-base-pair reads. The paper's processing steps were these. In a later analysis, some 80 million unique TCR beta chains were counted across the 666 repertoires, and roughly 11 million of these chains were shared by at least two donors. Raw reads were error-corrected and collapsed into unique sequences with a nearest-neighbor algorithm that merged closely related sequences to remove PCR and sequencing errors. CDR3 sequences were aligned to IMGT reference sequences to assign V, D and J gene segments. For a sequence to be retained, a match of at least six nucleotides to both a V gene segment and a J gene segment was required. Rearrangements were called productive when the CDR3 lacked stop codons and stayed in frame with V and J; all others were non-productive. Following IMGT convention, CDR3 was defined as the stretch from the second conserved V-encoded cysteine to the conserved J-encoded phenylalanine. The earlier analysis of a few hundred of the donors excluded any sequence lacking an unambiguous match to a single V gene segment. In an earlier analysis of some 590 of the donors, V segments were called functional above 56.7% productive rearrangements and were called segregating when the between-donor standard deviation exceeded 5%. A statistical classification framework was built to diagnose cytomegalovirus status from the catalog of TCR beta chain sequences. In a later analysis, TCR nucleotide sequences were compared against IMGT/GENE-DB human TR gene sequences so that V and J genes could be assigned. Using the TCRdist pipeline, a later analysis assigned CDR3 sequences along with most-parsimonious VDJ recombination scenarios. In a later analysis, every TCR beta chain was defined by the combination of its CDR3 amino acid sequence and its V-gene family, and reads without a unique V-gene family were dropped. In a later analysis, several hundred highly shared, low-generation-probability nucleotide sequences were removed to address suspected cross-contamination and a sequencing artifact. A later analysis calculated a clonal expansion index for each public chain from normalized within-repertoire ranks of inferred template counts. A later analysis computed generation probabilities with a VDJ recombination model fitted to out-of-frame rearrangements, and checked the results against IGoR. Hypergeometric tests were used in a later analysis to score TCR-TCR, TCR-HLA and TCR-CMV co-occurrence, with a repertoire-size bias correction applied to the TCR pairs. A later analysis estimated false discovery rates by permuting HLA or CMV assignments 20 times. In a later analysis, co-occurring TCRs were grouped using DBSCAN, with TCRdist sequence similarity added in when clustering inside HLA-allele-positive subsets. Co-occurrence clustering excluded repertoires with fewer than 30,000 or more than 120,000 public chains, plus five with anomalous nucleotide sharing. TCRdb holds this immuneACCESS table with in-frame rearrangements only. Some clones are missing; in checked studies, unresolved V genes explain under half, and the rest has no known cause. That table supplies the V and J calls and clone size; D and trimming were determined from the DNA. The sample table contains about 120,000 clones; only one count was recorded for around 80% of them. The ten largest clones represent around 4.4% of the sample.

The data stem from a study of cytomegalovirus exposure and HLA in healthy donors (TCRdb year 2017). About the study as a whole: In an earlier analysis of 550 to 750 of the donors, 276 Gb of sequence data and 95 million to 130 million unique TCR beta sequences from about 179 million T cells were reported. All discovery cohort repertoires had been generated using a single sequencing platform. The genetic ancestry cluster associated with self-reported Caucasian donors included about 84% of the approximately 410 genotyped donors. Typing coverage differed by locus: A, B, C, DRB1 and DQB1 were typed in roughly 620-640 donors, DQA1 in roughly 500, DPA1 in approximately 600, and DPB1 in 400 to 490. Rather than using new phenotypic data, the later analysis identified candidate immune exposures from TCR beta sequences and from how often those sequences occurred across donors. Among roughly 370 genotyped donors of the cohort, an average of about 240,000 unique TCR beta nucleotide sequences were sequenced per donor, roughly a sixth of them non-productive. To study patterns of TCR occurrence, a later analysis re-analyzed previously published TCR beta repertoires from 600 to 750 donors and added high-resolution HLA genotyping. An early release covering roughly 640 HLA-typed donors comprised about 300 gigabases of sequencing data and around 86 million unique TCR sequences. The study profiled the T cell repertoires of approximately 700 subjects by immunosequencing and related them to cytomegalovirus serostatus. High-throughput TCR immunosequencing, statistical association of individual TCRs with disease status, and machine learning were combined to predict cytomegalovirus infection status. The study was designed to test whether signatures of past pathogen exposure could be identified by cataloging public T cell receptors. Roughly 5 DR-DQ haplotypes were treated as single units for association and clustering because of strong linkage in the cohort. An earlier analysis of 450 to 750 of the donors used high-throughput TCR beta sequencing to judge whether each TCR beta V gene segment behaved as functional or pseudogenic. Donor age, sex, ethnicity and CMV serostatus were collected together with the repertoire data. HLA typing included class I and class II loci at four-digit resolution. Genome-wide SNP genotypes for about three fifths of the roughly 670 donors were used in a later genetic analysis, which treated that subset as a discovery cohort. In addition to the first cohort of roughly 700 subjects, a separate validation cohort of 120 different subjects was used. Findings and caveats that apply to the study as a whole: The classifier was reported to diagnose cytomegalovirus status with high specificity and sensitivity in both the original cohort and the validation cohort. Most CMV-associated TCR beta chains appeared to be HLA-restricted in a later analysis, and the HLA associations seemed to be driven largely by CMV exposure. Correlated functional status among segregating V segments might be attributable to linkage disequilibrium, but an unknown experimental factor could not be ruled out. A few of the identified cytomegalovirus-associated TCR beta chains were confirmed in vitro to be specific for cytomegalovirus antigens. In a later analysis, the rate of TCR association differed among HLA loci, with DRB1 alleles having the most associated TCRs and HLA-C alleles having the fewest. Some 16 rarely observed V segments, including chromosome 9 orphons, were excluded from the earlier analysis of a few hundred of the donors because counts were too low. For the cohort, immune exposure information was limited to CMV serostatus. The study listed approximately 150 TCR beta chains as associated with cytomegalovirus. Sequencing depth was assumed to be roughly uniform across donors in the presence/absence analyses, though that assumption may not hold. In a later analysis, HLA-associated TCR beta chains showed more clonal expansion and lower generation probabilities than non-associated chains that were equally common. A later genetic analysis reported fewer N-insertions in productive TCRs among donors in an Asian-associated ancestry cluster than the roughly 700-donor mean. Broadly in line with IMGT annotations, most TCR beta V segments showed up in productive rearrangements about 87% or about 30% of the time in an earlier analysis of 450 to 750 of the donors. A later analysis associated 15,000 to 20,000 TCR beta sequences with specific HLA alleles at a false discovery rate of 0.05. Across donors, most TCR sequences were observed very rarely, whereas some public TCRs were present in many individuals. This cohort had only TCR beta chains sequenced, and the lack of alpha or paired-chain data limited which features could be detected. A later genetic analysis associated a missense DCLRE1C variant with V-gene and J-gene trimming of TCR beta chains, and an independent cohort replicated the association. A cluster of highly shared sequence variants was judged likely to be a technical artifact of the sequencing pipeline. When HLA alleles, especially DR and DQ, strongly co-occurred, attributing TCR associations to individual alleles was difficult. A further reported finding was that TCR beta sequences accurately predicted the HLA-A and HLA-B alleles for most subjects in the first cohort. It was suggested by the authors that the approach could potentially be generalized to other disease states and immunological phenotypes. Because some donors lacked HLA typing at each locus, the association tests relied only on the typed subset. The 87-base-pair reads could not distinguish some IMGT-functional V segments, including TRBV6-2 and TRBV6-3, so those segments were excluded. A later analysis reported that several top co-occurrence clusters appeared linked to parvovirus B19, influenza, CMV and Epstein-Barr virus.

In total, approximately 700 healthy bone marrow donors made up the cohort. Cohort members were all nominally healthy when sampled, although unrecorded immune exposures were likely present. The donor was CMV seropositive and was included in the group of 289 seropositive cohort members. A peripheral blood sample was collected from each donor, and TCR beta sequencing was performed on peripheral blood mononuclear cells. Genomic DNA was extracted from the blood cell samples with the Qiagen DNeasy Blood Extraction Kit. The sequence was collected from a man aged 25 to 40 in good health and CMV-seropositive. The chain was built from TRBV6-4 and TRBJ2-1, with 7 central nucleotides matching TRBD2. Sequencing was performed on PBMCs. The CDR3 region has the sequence CASSFQGEGTYNEQFF. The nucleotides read TGTGCCAGCAGTTTCCAAGGGGAGGGAACCTACAATGAGCAGTTCTTC.